The sequence of this TCR beta chain was determined in a study of vaccination and CD4 T cells after COVID-19. This clonotype was detected only once. Its antigen is unknown. Treatment defined: roughly 10-day PBMC culture with coronavirus spike peptide pools or control peptides (ViraFEST assay). Antigen-specific T cells were expanded with peptide pools by ViraFEST, and TCRs were then sequenced. There were positive PCR dates ranging from March to December 2020, all predating US Alpha, Beta and Delta variants. CDR1 MDHEN and CDR2 SYDVKM come from the germline V gene. This CDR3 has 17 amino acids. V was clipped by 7 bases and J by 10 bases, with 29 bases between them. Study-wide points: A median of roughly 87% of reactive clones, in convalescent patients, became evident only post-vaccination. Relatively few convalescent patients and no early post-infection timepoints were analyzed.

The Oncomine TCR Beta short-read assay generated sequence data from the DNA of cultured CD4+ T cells. TCRdb redid the calling of the PCR reads with MiXCR, one entry per CDR3 protein. The sample shows over 20,000 distinct CDR3 sequences, 35% to 55% of them seen only once. Sequencing was carried out using CD4+ T cells from blood, cultured in vitro. The source is a human donor who had recovered from COVID-19. The genes are TRBV28 and TRBJ2-1; tentatively, D is TRBD2 (5 bases). CDR3 amino acids: CASTPPSLGRKRYEQFF. The CDR3 nucleotides are TGTGCCAGCACCCCCCCTAGCTTGGGGAGAAAGAGATACGAGCAGTTCTTC.